This record looks at one TCR beta chain sequence and its context. Its antigen is still unknown. TCRdb fed the 5' RACE reads into MiXCR, producing one record per CDR3 protein. Among 380,000 or so distinct CDR3 sequences, roughly 13% were seen once, and the ten largest hold over 20%. The sample comes from a study of T-cell memory formation after mild COVID-19. Overall study: Clusters were largely donor specific. Study-level findings and limits: Day 15 to 85 contracting clones showed balanced CD4/CD8; day 15 to 37 expanders favored CD4+. Whether second-wave clones peaking at day 37 were SARS-CoV-2 specific went unconfirmed.

CDR3 size: 14 residues. The germline CDR1 and CDR2 sequences are LNHDA and SQIVND (reference sequence). V lost 1 base to trimming and J lost 5 bases, with 8 bases between them. The sequence derives from a man in his late teens or twenties who had mild COVID-19 (a few samples of this study predate the infection). Cell type and time point are not known. The chain uses TRBV19 and TRBJ2-2; D uncertain. The sequenced sample was PBMCs or a T cell subset sorted from them (not recorded which). The CDR3 region has the DNA TGTGCCAGTAGTATAGGGCCCGGGACCGGGGAGCTGTTTTTT. It encodes CASSIGPGTGELFF.